Listed below are T cell receptor beta chains from one sample, sequenced in a study of blood T cell repertoires in COVID-19. The assay was immunoSEQ multiplex PCR, and TCRdb's table has in-frame clones only and misses some. Among 150,000 to 200,000 clones, roughly 70% were seen once, and the ten largest hold about 3%. Sequencing used peripheral blood. These receptors originate from a woman older than 75 with acute or convalescent COVID-19. CDR3s include the opening cysteine and the closing phenylalanine or tryptophan. A D gene is named only where the DNA matches it firmly. The size entry is marked missing in some rows and otherwise reads once, few, many or a size class.

v_call	clone_size	j_call	d_call	cdr3_nt	cdr3_aa
TRBV7-9	.	TRBJ2-1	.	TGTGCCAGCAGACCTCTAATCGGGAATAGCTCCTACAATGAGCAGTTCTTC	CASRPLIGNSSYNEQFF
TRBV7-9	.	TRBJ2-3	.	TGTGCCAGCAGCCATAGACAGGAAGGGGCAGATACGCAGTATTTT	CASSHRQEGADTQYF
TRBV11-2	.	TRBJ2-1	TRBD2	TGTGCCAGCAGCTTAGAGTTCACTAGCGGGAGTTCCTACAATGAGCAGTTCTTC	CASSLEFTSGSSYNEQFF
TRBV28	.	TRBJ1-5	.	TGTGCCAGCAGATTGGGGCAGGGTAGCAATCAGCCCCAGCATTTT	CASRLGQGSNQPQHF
TRBV5-1	.	TRBJ1-1	.	TGCGCCAGCAGCTCCGGAGATCCGGGGAACACTGAAGCTTTCTTT	CASSSGDPGNTEAFF
TRBV10-3	.	TRBJ2-1	.	TGTGCCATCAGTACAGGGATTGAGCAGTTCTTC	CAISTGIEQFF
TRBV6-1	.	TRBJ1-2	.	TGTGCCAGCAGTGAAACTCTAGCGGACGCCTATGGCTACACCTTC	CASSETLADAYGYTF
TRBV24-1	.	TRBJ1-4	TRBD1	TGTGCCACCAGTGAAGACACAGGGGTCGGGAAACTGTTTTTT	CATSEDTGVGKLFF
TRBV27	.	TRBJ2-1	TRBD1	TGTGCCAGCAGTCCGCTAACTTGGACAGGAAGCTCCTACAATGAGCAGTTCTTC	CASSPLTWTGSSYNEQFF
TRBV27	.	TRBJ1-5	TRBD1	TGTGCCAGCAGTTACGGACAGGGAAGTCAGCCCCAGCATTTT	CASSYGQGSQPQHF
TRBV7-9	.	TRBJ1-6	.	TGTGCCAGCAGCTTAGCCGCGGCGAATAATTCACCCCTCCACTTT	CASSLAAANNSPLHF
TRBV7-8	.	TRBJ2-7	.	TGTGCCAGCAGCATCGACAGGTCCCCCGGCTACGAGCAGTACTTC	CASSIDRSPGYEQYF
TRBV5-1	.	TRBJ1-3	.	TGCGCCAGCAGCTTGGAGGGGGTTGCCTCTGGAAACACCATATATTTT	CASSLEGVASGNTIYF
TRBV10-3	.	TRBJ1-1	TRBD1	TGTGCCATCAGTGAGTCGACAGGGGCGGGCACTGAAGCTTTCTTT	CAISESTGAGTEAFF
TRBV28	.	TRBJ1-1	TRBD1	TGTGCCAGCAGTAAACGAAACTACAGGGGTTCATCTGAAGCTTTCTTT	CASSKRNYRGSSEAFF
TRBV5-1	once	TRBJ2-1	TRBD2	TGCGCCAGCAGCTTGGAGACTAGCCGAACCCTAGGGCAGTTCTTC	CASSLETSRTLGQFF
TRBV5-4	.	TRBJ2-3	TRBD2	TGTGCCAGCAGCCTGAAGGGACTAGCGGGTTCCGACACAGATACGCAGTATTTT	CASSLKGLAGSDTDTQYF
TRBV6-5	.	TRBJ1-2	.	TGTGCCAGCAGTTACTCGGTGGCTCAAAACTATGGCTACACCTTC	CASSYSVAQNYGYTF
TRBV2	.	TRBJ2-3	TRBD2	TGTGCCAGCAGTGCACGAGCGGGAGGTACAGATACGCAGTATTTT	CASSARAGGTDTQYF
TRBV12-2	few	TRBJ2-3	.	TGTGCAAGTCCCACGACGGGAACAGATACGCAGTATTTT	CASPTTGTDTQYF
TRBV2	few	TRBJ1-5	TRBD1	TGTGCCAGCACCGCCGGGACAGGGGGACAGCCCCAGCATTTT	CASTAGTGGQPQHF
TRBV3-1/TRBV3-2	.	TRBJ1-2	.	TGTGCCAGCAGCCAAGATCTCCTCTATGGCTACACCTTC	CASSQDLLYGYTF
TRBV19	.	TRBJ2-2	TRBD2	TGTGCCAGTAGGGAGGGCGGGTCTAGCGGGAGTTGGAGCGGGGAGCTGTTTTTT	CASREGGSSGSWSGELFF
TRBV30	.	TRBJ2-2	TRBD2	TGTGCCTGGAGTGTATCTAGCGGGAGCACCGGGGAGCTGTTTTTT	CAWSVSSGSTGELFF
TRBV9	.	TRBJ1-1	.	TGTGCCAGCAGCGTAGTAGGGGGTGAAGCTTTCTTT	CASSVVGGEAFF
TRBV19	.	TRBJ1-1	.	TGTGCCAGTAGCCTGTATCACACTGAAGCTTTCTTT	CASSLYHTEAFF
TRBV3-1/TRBV3-2	.	TRBJ2-7	TRBD2	TGTGCCAGCACCCTAGCGGGAGGAAGAGGAGAGCAGTACTTC	CASTLAGGRGEQYF
TRBV5-1	.	TRBJ1-1	.	TGCGCCAGCAGCTTGGAGCAGGGGAACACTGAAGCTTTCTTT	CASSLEQGNTEAFF
TRBV7-3	.	TRBJ2-1	.	TGTGCCAGCAGCGTGGATAGAGCGAGAGTTTGGTACAATGAGCAGTTCTTC	CASSVDRARVWYNEQFF
TRBV19	.	TRBJ2-3	.	TGTGCCAGTAGTACAAGGACACCCGCAGATACGCAGTATTTT	CASSTRTPADTQYF
TRBV5-1	.	TRBJ2-3	.	TGCGCCAGCAGTAGGATCGGCGGATCCACAGATACGCAGTATTTT	CASSRIGGSTDTQYF
TRBV4-2	once	TRBJ1-1	TRBD1	TGTGCCAGCAGCCCGCCGGGACAGGCGTACGCTGAAGCTTTCTTT	CASSPPGQAYAEAFF
TRBV28	once	TRBJ1-1	.	TGTGCCAGCAGTTCACCGCAGGGCGCAGCGAACACTGAAGCTTTCTTT	CASSSPQGAANTEAFF